The 26 T cell receptor beta chains in this list originate from one sample, sequenced in a study of cytomegalovirus exposure and HLA in healthy donors. The PCR ran on 60 Vbeta and 13 Jbeta primers. The data were produced by immunoSEQ multiplex PCR, yet TCRdb's version contains in-frame clones alone and is incomplete. Of under 200,000 clones listed, 70% to 90% are singletons. Sequenced sample: PBMCs. These receptors were collected from a woman aged 25 to 45 in good health and CMV-seronegative.

The rearrangement links TRBV19 to TRBJ1-5; no clear D. Germline values: CDR1 LNHDA, CDR2 SQIVND (reference sequence). V lost 3 bases and J lost 2, with 8 bases in between. CDR3 length equals 14 residues. CDR3 loop: CASSIRIGNQPQHF. DNA of the CDR3: TGTGCCAGTAGTATCAGAATCGGCAATCAGCCCCAGCATTTT.

This clone was seen only once. This rearrangement joins TRBV28 to TRBJ2-3, with 7 positions matching TRBD2. The CDR3 totals 18 residues. The V and J ends lost 2 bases and 1 base, in that order; junction bases with no gene match: 12. CDR1 and CDR2 from the germline V gene are MDHEN and SYDVKM. CDR3 DNA: TGTGCCAGCAGTTTAATGTTGACGGGAGGATCGGGCACAGATACGCAGTATTTT. It yields the protein CASSLMLTGGSGTDTQYF.

The rearrangement joins TRBV4-2 to TRBJ2-5, with TRBD1 matching over 8 bases. The length of the CDR3 is 15 residues. V shed 1 base and J 4 bases; nucleotides not matched to a gene: 5. Germline lookup yields CDR1 LGHNA and CDR2 YNFKEQ. In DNA, the CDR3 is TGTGCCAGCAGCCAAGGGCAGGGGGCGGGAGAGACCCAGTACTTC. It yields the protein CASSQGQGAGETQYF.

V usage is TRBV6-5 and J usage is TRBJ2-7, with 7 bases that match TRBD2. The CDR3 has 14 amino acids. CDR1 MNHEY and CDR2 SVGAGI come from the germline V gene. The V gene end was trimmed by 0 bases and the J gene end by 6 bases; junction bases not matched to a gene: 5. CDR3 sequence: CASSYSSWGGEQYF. DNA of the CDR3: TGTGCCAGCAGTTACTCGAGTTGGGGGGGCGAGCAGTACTTC.

The chain combines TRBV5-1 with TRBJ2-7, with D unresolved. CDR3 length: 13 amino acids. CDR1 SGHRS and CDR2 YFSETQ come from the germline V gene. Trimming left V 5 bases short and J 4 bases short, with 13 bases between. CDR3: CASSAVRGYEQYF. Here the CDR3 DNA reads TGCGCCAGCAGTGCCGTAAGAGGTTACGAGCAGTACTTC.

This rearrangement joins TRBV10-3 to TRBJ2-5, with 7 positions matching TRBD1. V lost 11 bases to trimming and J lost 3 bases; unmatched junction nucleotides: 9. Germline assignment: CDR1 ENHRY and CDR2 SYGVKD. The CDR3 is 13 residues long. The CDR3 nucleotides are TGTGCCTCCGCCGACAGGGCTGAAGAGACCCAGTACTTC. Amino acid sequence: CASADRAEETQYF.

The chain is built from TRBV29-1 and TRBJ2-7, with 13 positions matching TRBD2. V shed 4 bases and J 4 bases; nucleotides not matched to a gene: 1. The CDR3 runs to 13 residues. Germline-derived CDR1 and CDR2 are SQVTM and ANQGSEA. In DNA form, the CDR3 reads TGCAGCGTTGGGACTAGCGGGGGATACGAGCAGTACTTC. It translates to CSVGTSGGYEQYF.

The genes are TRBV2 and TRBJ2-1; D may be TRBD1 (5 bases). Trimming took 6 bases from V and 6 from J, leaving 15 bases between them. The CDR3 has 14 amino acids. The germline V gene has CDR1 SNHLY and CDR2 FYNNEI. The CDR3 coding sequence is TGTGCCAGCAGCGGTCAGGGTGTGGGCAATGAGCAGTTCTTC. It is translated as CASSGQGVGNEQFF.

This clone turned up a few times. V usage is TRBV27 and J usage is TRBJ1-1; 9 nucleotides align to TRBD1. The CDR3 runs 15 residues. Germline V gene data show CDR1 as MNHEY and CDR2 as SMNVEV (reference sequence). Unmatched junction bases numbered 7, after V lost 5 bases and J lost 3 bases. CDR3 DNA: TGTGCCAGCAGTACCCGGGACAGGGCGGACACTGAAGCTTTCTTT. Protein: CASSTRDRADTEAFF.

For the CDR3, the DNA is TGTGCCAGCAGTGACCCGGCGGGAGGGCCCTACGAGCAGTACTTC. Translation gives CASSDPAGGPYEQYF. The rearrangement uses TRBV6-4 and TRBJ2-7, with 9 nucleotides matching TRBD2. With 2 bases clipped from V and 2 bases from J, the junction kept 4 bases outside the gene matches. Germline CDR1 is MRHNA and CDR2 is SNTAGT. CDR3 length equals 15 residues.

This clone was picked up one time. The gene calls are TRBV7-2 and TRBJ2-3; possibly TRBD1 for D (6 bases). The V gene lost 4 bases and the J gene lost 4 bases, with 21 bases spanning the gap. Looked up from germline, CDR1 is SGHTA and CDR2 is FQGNSA. The CDR3 covers 17 residues. CDR3 in DNA: TGTGCCAGCAGCTCCTTCCTCTCGGCAGGGGTGGCAGATACGCAGTATTTT. Translating it yields CASSSFLSAGVADTQYF.

V gene TRBV15 combines with J gene TRBJ1-3; D is uncertain. Germline V gene lookup returns CDR1 LNHNV and CDR2 YYDKDF (reference sequence). The CDR3 sequence is 14 residues long. V shed 5 bases and J shed 0 bases, with 8 bases lying between them. Written as DNA, the CDR3 is TGTGCCACCAGCTCCTCCAGCTCTGGAAACACCATATATTTT. The encoded protein is CATSSSSSGNTIYF.

This CDR3 is CASSQVGQGGYEQYF. The CDR3 DNA follows: TGTGCCAGCAGCCAAGTGGGGCAGGGGGGCTACGAGCAGTACTTC. V and J are TRBV4-2 and TRBJ2-7, with a tentative D call TRBD1 (7 bases). V lost 1 base and J lost 3, with 13 bases in between. The CDR3 runs 15 residues. Germline CDR1 is LGHNA and CDR2 is YNFKEQ.

This chain connects TRBV13 to TRBJ2-2; 12 bases fit TRBD2. Unmatched junction bases numbered 1, after V lost 2 bases and J lost 3 bases. The CDR3 totals 16 residues. The V gene's germline CDR1 is PRHDT and CDR2 FYEKMQ (reference sequence). DNA of the CDR3: TGTGCCAGCAGCTTAAGACTAGCGGGGGACACCGGGGAGCTGTTTTTT. Translating it yields CASSLRLAGDTGELFF.

The V gene is TRBV25-1, the J gene TRBJ2-3; TRBD2 aligns across 13 bases. Germline CDR1 and CDR2: MGHDK and SYGVNS. This CDR3 spans 18 amino acids. V trimming: 3 bases; J trimming: 4 bases; junction bases outside the gene matches: 10. The CDR3 region has the DNA TGTGCCAGCAGTGATCCGATCGGACTAGCGGGAGAAGCAGATACGCAGTATTTT. Translated, it gives CASSDPIGLAGEADTQYF.

The genes are TRBV11-2 and TRBJ2-1; 9 nucleotides align to TRBD2. CDR1 is SGHAT and CDR2 is FQNNGV in the germline V gene. This CDR3 is 15 amino acids long. Trimming at V came to 6 bases and at J to 4 bases, leaving 7 bases not matched to a gene. The CDR3 sequence is CASSRGGAGYNEQFF. CDR3 bases: TGTGCCAGCAGTCGCGGGGGGGCAGGTTACAATGAGCAGTTCTTC.

J is TRBJ2-7 and V is TRBV27, with D tentatively TRBD1 (6 bases). Germline CDR1 is MNHEY and CDR2 is SMNVEV (reference sequence). This CDR3 region has 15 residues. The V and J ends lost 2 bases and 1 base respectively, with 12 bases between them. For the CDR3, the DNA is TGTGCCAGCAGTTTAGTGCAGGGGCTTTCCTACGAGCAGTACTTC. It yields the protein CASSLVQGLSYEQYF.

The chain links TRBV5-1 to TRBJ2-3, with 12 bases identical to TRBD2. The germline V gene encodes CDR1 SGHRS and CDR2 YFSETQ. The CDR3 runs 19 residues. The junction had 11 bases not matched to a gene; V was cut back by 0 bases and J by 3 bases. In DNA, the CDR3 is TGCGCCAGCAGCTTGGACCCTAGCGGGGGGGCCCCAACTACAGATACGCAGTATTTT. It yields the protein CASSLDPSGGAPTTDTQYF.

This clone was observed a few times. The rearrangement links TRBV2 to TRBJ1-3; 9 bases align to TRBD1. Per germline, CDR1 SNHLY and CDR2 FYNNEI. With 0 bases clipped from V and 5 bases from J, the junction kept 2 bases outside the gene matches. The CDR3 runs to 15 residues. This CDR3 is CASSEAGQGRNTIYF. The CDR3 DNA sequence: TGTGCCAGCAGTGAAGCGGGACAGGGAAGAAACACCATATATTTT.

The V gene is TRBV7-8, the J gene TRBJ2-1, with D tentatively TRBD2 (6 bases). The germline V and J ends were trimmed by 4 bases and 8 bases, with 15 bases remaining between them. The CDR3 sequence is 14 residues long. Germline CDR1 and CDR2: SGHVS and FQNEAQ. The CDR3 DNA sequence: TGTGCCAGCAGCTCAACCCTAGCGACCCATGAGCAGTTCTTC. It is translated as CASSSTLATHEQFF.

The J gene is TRBJ2-1, the V gene TRBV19; 12 bases line up with TRBD2. CDR3 length: 19 residues. Trimming cost V 4 bases and J 5 bases; bases outside gene matches: 15. Per the germline V gene, CDR1 is LNHDA and CDR2 is SQIVND (reference sequence). The CDR3 is CASSKPSRGSSGRDNEQFF. DNA for the CDR3: TGTGCCAGTAGTAAACCATCAAGGGGATCTAGCGGGAGGGACAATGAGCAGTTCTTC.

This clone was seen once. The V and J genes are TRBV5-1 and TRBJ1-1; D possibly corresponds to TRBD1 (6 bases). The CDR3 is 14 residues long. V gave up 4 bases and J gave up 1 base, with 11 bases separating them. Germline CDR1 SGHRS, CDR2 YFSETQ. CDR3 nucleotide sequence: TGCGCCAGCAGCCCCGACAGGCCGAACACTGAAGCTTTCTTT. Its translation: CASSPDRPNTEAFF. Drawing the rest from reference TRBV5-1 and TRBJ1-1, the complete variable domain is KAGVTQTPRYLIKTRGQQVTLSCSPISGHRSVSWYQQTPGQGLQFLFEYFSETQRNKGNFPGRFSGRQFSNSRSEMNVSTLELGDSALYLCASSPDRPNTEAFFGQGTRLTVV.

V and J are TRBV5-6 and TRBJ1-1, with no clear D. The CDR3 length is 14 residues. Per the germline V gene, CDR1 is SGHDT and CDR2 is YYEEEE. V lost 5 bases to trimming and J lost 3 bases, with 14 bases between them. The CDR3 nucleotides are TGTGCCAGCAGTTACCTCCGGGAGTACACTGAAGCTTTCTTT. This codes for CASSYLREYTEAFF. Using reference TRBV5-6 and TRBJ1-1 for the parts outside the CDR3, the full variable domain is DAGVTQSPTHLIKTRGQQVTLRCSPKSGHDTVSWYQQALGQGPQFIFQYYEEEERQRGNFPDRFSGHQFPNYSSELNVNALLLGDSALYLCASSYLREYTEAFFGQGTRLTVV.

V gene TRBV2 combines with J gene TRBJ1-4; TRBD1 might be the D (5 bases). The CDR3 contains 12 residues. Looked up from germline, CDR1 is SNHLY and CDR2 is FYNNEI. The V end lost 7 bases, the J end lost 7 bases, and 10 bases lay between the germline ends. The CDR3 nucleotides read TGTGCCAGCAACAGGTTGGGTGAAAAACTGTTTTTT. Translation: CASNRLGEKLFF.

The V gene is TRBV9, the J gene TRBJ2-5, with TRBD2 as a possible D gene (5 bases). The germline gives CDR1 SGDLS, CDR2 YYNGEE. V was clipped by 0 bases and J by 5 bases, with 14 bases between them. This CDR3 has 15 amino acids. Here the CDR3 reads CASSVGHSLAETQYF. Written as DNA, the CDR3 is TGTGCCAGCAGCGTAGGGCACTCCTTAGCGGAGACCCAGTACTTC.

The rearrangement joins TRBV18 to TRBJ2-7, with D possibly TRBD1 on 6 matching bases. V lost 1 base, J lost 5 bases, and 12 bases lay in between. CDR1 and CDR2 from the germline V gene are KGHSH and LQKENI. This CDR3 contains 14 residues. This CDR3 reads CASSPQYRDNEQYF. Written as DNA, the CDR3 is TGTGCCAGCTCACCACAGTACAGGGATAACGAGCAGTACTTC. The whole variable domain, filled in from reference TRBV18 and TRBJ2-7, reads NAGVMQNPRHLVRRRGQEARLRCSPMKGHSHVYWYRQLPEEGLKFMVYLQKENIIDESGMPKERFSAEFPKEGPSILRIQQVVRGDSAAYFCASSPQYRDNEQYFGPGTRLTVT.